What follows are 21 T cell receptor beta chains derived from one specimen sequenced in a study of cytotoxic CD8 clonotypes in ibrutinib-treated CLL. The method was immunoSEQ multiplex PCR; TCRdb's version includes in-frame clones alone and lacks a portion of them. The sample has about 150,000 clones, 76% seen once; the top ten hold approximately 5.1%. The specimen was PBMCs, collected after 24 months of ibrutinib treatment. The source of these receptors is a human donor with chronic lymphocytic leukemia.

The V and J genes are TRBV10-1 and TRBJ2-2; D unresolved. Germline V gives CDR1 WNHNN, CDR2 SYGVQD (reference sequence). The CDR3 extends over 17 amino acids. V lost 0 bases to trimming and J lost 7 bases, with 18 bases between them. The CDR3 loop reads CASSESRQILSLGELFF. The CDR3 region has the DNA TGCGCCAGCAGTGAGTCACGGCAGATACTCTCCCTCGGGGAGCTGTTTTTT.

This rearrangement joins TRBV29-1 to TRBJ2-2; D not resolved. The germline V gene has CDR1 SQVTM and CDR2 ANQGSEA. Trimming cost V 7 bases and J 5 bases, with 8 bases left between them. The CDR3 consists of 11 residues. CDR3 sequence reads: CSAGGTGELFF. For the CDR3, the DNA is TGCAGCGCGGGCGGTACCGGGGAGCTGTTTTTT.

This sequence joins TRBV28 and TRBJ1-5; D is possibly TRBD1 (6 bases). The CDR3 loop spans 14 amino acids. Trimming cost V 2 bases and J 4 bases, with 9 bases left between them. Germline loops: CDR1 MDHEN, CDR2 SYDVKM. CDR3 in amino acids: CASSLGTRNQPQHF. The CDR3 nucleotides read TGTGCCAGCAGTTTAGGGACAAGGAATCAGCCCCAGCATTTT.

This clone was seen only once. The CDR3 region is CASSLGGTLEQYF. CDR3 DNA sequence: TGTGCCAGCAGCTTGGGGGGGACGCTGGAGCAGTACTTC. The V gene is TRBV5-4, the J gene TRBJ2-7, with D perhaps being TRBD1 or TRBD2 (5 bases each). The CDR3 sequence is 13 residues long. Trimming shortened V by 0 bases and J by 7 bases, and 11 bases separated the two germline ends. The germline CDR1 and CDR2 sequences are SGHNT and YYREEE (reference sequence).

The sample holds one count of this clone. The V gene is TRBV6-6, the J gene TRBJ1-4, with 9 bases fitting TRBD1. V lost 7 bases and J lost 0; bases outside the gene matches: 6. Per germline, CDR1 MNHNY and CDR2 SVGAGI (reference sequence). The CDR3 extends over 16 amino acids. The chain's CDR3 is CASKDRGGATNEKLFF. CDR3 sequence (DNA): TGTGCCAGCAAAGACAGGGGGGGGGCAACTAATGAAAAACTGTTTTTT.

The V gene is TRBV19, the J gene TRBJ2-3; the D is unclear. The CDR3 contains 15 residues. The germline gives CDR1 LNHDA, CDR2 SQIVND (reference sequence). With 6 bases removed from V and 3 bases from J, the gap between germline ends came to 16 bases. The CDR3 reads CASSRDIDLTDTQYF. The CDR3 region has the DNA TGTGCCAGTAGCCGAGACATCGATTTGACAGATACGCAGTATTTT.

This clone was seen only once. V gene TRBV2 combines with J gene TRBJ1-6, with no clear D. V lost 6 bases to trimming and J lost 2 bases, with 5 bases between them. Germline loops: CDR1 SNHLY, CDR2 FYNNEI. CDR3 length: 13 amino acids. CDR3 sequence (DNA): TGTGCCAGCAGCCTCGCCTATAATTCACCCCTCCACTTT. Its translation is CASSLAYNSPLHF.

The rearrangement uses TRBV6-5 and TRBJ1-3, with a tentative D call TRBD1 (5 bases). Per germline, CDR1 MNHEY and CDR2 SVGAGI. The V end lost 6 bases, the J end lost 4 bases, and 16 bases lay between the germline ends. This CDR3 has 15 residues. The CDR3 loop is CASSQDGDAGNTIYF. DNA of the CDR3: TGTGCCAGCAGCCAGGACGGGGACGCGGGAAACACCATATATTTT.

The V gene is TRBV2, the J gene TRBJ2-5; perhaps TRBD2 as D (5 bases). Germline CDR1 and CDR2: SNHLY and FYNNEI. The length of the CDR3 is 11 residues. V lost 7 bases and J 5 bases, leaving 8 bases between the germline ends. The CDR3 coding sequence is TGTGCCAGCAAACTAGGGGAGACCCAGTACTTC. Translating gives CASKLGETQYF.

The V and J genes are TRBV7-3 and TRBJ2-7; a possible D gene is TRBD2 (5 bases). V was pared by 5 bases and J by 2 bases, with 16 bases between. The length of the CDR3 is 15 residues. Germline V lookup: CDR1 SGHTA, CDR2 FQGTGA. The DNA for the CDR3 is TGTGCCAGCAGCCGTGCCGGCGGGCAGGCCTACGAGCAGTACTTC. Encoded protein: CASSRAGGQAYEQYF.

On this clone: Other DNA sequences in this sample translate to the same CDR3. The chain is built from TRBV4-2 and TRBJ2-3; TRBD2 aligns across 10 bases. V gave up 1 base and J gave up 1 base; unmatched junction bases: 2. Germline V gives CDR1 LGHNA, CDR2 YNFKEQ. The CDR3 has 16 residues. In DNA, the CDR3 is TGTGCCAGCAGCCAAGCGGGGACTAGCGGCACAGATACGCAGTATTTT. Its protein is CASSQAGTSGTDTQYF.

The rearrangement joins TRBV6-1 to TRBJ1-4; possible D gene TRBD1, 5 bases. Trimming cost V 2 bases and J 7 bases, with 20 bases left between them. The CDR3 length is 17 residues. Germline V gives CDR1 MNHNS, CDR2 SASEGT. Written as DNA, the CDR3 is TGTGCCAGCAGTGAACCTTCTGCCCCCGGGGGTAGTGAAAAACTGTTTTTT. This translates into CASSEPSAPGGSEKLFF.

The chain recombines TRBV6-1 with TRBJ2-3; no clear D. The CDR3 length is 14 residues. V was cut by 0 bases and J by 2 bases, with 6 bases left in between. The germline CDR1 and CDR2 sequences are MNHNS and SASEGT. The CDR3 nucleotides are TGTGCCAGCAGTGAAGCGCACGCCACAGATACGCAGTATTTT. This codes for CASSEAHATDTQYF.

The sample holds a few counts of this clone. The chain joins TRBV10-3 to TRBJ2-3; tentatively, D is TRBD2 (6 bases). The CDR3 spans 16 residues. Germline CDR1 and CDR2: ENHRY and SYGVKD. Trimming took off 0 bases at V and 1 base at J, with 11 bases between the two ends. CDR3 sequence: CAISESPPSGTDTQYF. The CDR3 region has the DNA TGTGCCATCAGTGAGTCGCCCCCTAGCGGCACAGATACGCAGTATTTT.

This sequence joins TRBV6-5 and TRBJ2-2; D ambiguous. This CDR3 contains 12 residues. Germline-derived CDR1 and CDR2 are MNHEY and SVGAGI. Trimming took 6 bases from V and 1 from J, leaving 3 bases between them. In DNA, the CDR3 is TGTGCCAGCAGCAGGAACACCGGGGAGCTGTTTTTT. It specifies CASSRNTGELFF.

The chain has TRBV5-1 and TRBJ2-1; 10 bases are a match to TRBD2. Trimming removed 0 bases from V and 8 bases from J; junction bases left unmatched: 11. CDR1 and CDR2 (germline): SGHRS, YFSETQ. The CDR3 has 17 residues. CDR3 residues: CASSLGSTSGPWDEQFF. The CDR3 bases are TGCGCCAGCAGCTTGGGGTCGACTAGCGGGCCTTGGGATGAGCAGTTCTTC.

The chain combines TRBV6-6 with TRBJ2-1, with 8 bases lining up with TRBD2. CDR1 and CDR2 (germline): MNHNY, SVGAGI (reference sequence). V was pared by 5 bases and J by 7 bases, with 7 bases of the junction left unmatched. CDR3 length equals 14 residues. CDR3 bases: TGTGCCAGCAGTCCCTCACTAGCGGAAAATGAGCAGTTCTTC. It codes for CASSPSLAENEQFF.

The chain uses TRBV7-3 and TRBJ2-5; 8 positions agree with TRBD2. Germline CDR1 and CDR2: SGHTA and FQGTGA. The CDR3 runs to 15 residues. J lost 7 bases, V lost 3 bases, and 10 bases had no gene match. The CDR3 DNA reads TGTGCCAGCAGCTTGGGCAGCGGGAGTGTTGGGACCCAGTACTTC. It yields the protein CASSLGSGSVGTQYF.

A remark on this clone: At the DNA level, this CDR3 is encoded by other sequences in the same sample as well. V gene TRBV18 combines with J gene TRBJ1-1; 7 bases match TRBD1. V trimming: 3 bases; J trimming: 1 base; junction bases outside the gene matches: 2. The germline V gene encodes CDR1 KGHSH and CDR2 LQKENI. This CDR3 is 14 amino acids long. As DNA, the CDR3 is TGTGCCAGCTCACCGGGACAGCAGAACACTGAAGCTTTCTTT. It encodes CASSPGQQNTEAFF.

The J gene is TRBJ2-5, the V gene TRBV5-1; TRBD2 aligns across 9 bases. This CDR3 comprises 15 residues. Unmatched junction bases numbered 5, after V lost 4 bases and J lost 1 base. CDR1 SGHRS and CDR2 YFSETQ come from the germline V gene. The CDR3 region is CASSAPLAGQETQYF. The CDR3 DNA is TGCGCCAGCAGCGCCCCACTAGCGGGCCAAGAGACCCAGTACTTC. The full variable domain, in which reference TRBV5-1 and TRBJ2-5 provide the parts outside the CDR3, is KAGVTQTPRYLIKTRGQQVTLSCSPISGHRSVSWYQQTPGQGLQFLFEYFSETQRNKGNFPGRFSGRQFSNSRSEMNVSTLELGDSALYLCASSAPLAGQETQYFGPGTRLLVL.

The J gene is TRBJ1-2, the V gene TRBV6-5, with D possibly being TRBD1 (6 bases). The CDR3 covers 14 residues. The germline gives CDR1 MNHEY, CDR2 SVGAGI. Deletions cut 2 bases from V and 7 bases from J, with 14 bases between. Here the CDR3 reads CASSYGRGGFGYTF. The CDR3 DNA reads TGTGCCAGCAGTTACGGCAGGGGAGGGTTTGGCTACACCTTC.